Each of the 20 T cell receptor beta chains below was sequenced from the same sample in a study of human T cells and chemical hapten exposure. MiXCR, applied by TCRdb to the RACE reads, yields one record per CDR3 protein. The repertoire includes under 45,000 distinct CDR3 sequences, less than 5.5% of them detected once, and around 13% sits in the top ten. Time point denoted: healthy volunteer bleed at 6 weeks. The starting material, unfractionated whole blood, was used for total RNA extraction. What was sequenced was whole blood. Source of these receptors: a human donor in good health. Some clones in this sample may be carry-over from other donors' samples.

This clonotype was counted at least ten times. As DNA, the CDR3 is TGTGCCAGCAGCTTTGGACAGGGGGCGATTCTGAGGCAGTTCTTC. This codes for CASSFGQGAILRQFF. The J gene is TRBJ2-1, the V gene TRBV7-2; 11 bases agree with TRBD1. Looked up from germline, CDR1 is SGHTA and CDR2 is FQGNSA. J gave up 12 bases and V 3 bases, and 10 bases lay outside the gene matches. The CDR3 is made up of 15 amino acids.

There are many counts of this clonotype. The chain joins TRBV29-1 to TRBJ1-1, with D possibly matching TRBD1 (6 bases). Between the trimmed V and J ends, which lost 6 bases and 6 bases, there was a span of 20 bases. The length of the CDR3 is 14 residues. The germline V gene has CDR1 SQVTM and CDR2 ANQGSEA. The CDR3 spells CSVKPRGLKAEAFF. The CDR3 DNA is TGCAGCGTCAAACCCCGGGGGCTGAAGGCTGAAGCTTTCTTT. Full variable domain (remainder filled in from reference TRBV29-1 and TRBJ1-1): SAVISQKPSRDICQRGTSLTIQCQVDSQVTMMFWYRQQPGQSLTLIATANQGSEATYESGFVIDKFPISRPNLTFSTLTVSNMSPEDSSIYLCSVKPRGLKAEAFFGQGTRLTVV.

The chain has TRBV29-1 and TRBJ1-1, with TRBD1 as a possible D gene (5 bases). This CDR3 contains 12 residues. V was cut by 3 bases and J by 1 base, with 6 bases left in between. Germline lookup yields CDR1 SQVTM and CDR2 ANQGSEA. CDR3 sequence reads: CSVDQGNTEAFF. The CDR3 DNA reads as TGCAGCGTTGATCAGGGGAACACTGAAGCTTTCTTT.

This clonotype has at least ten counts. The chain recombines TRBV2 with TRBJ2-5; 8 bases align to TRBD1. The CDR3 contains 12 residues. Germline V gene data show CDR1 as SNHLY and CDR2 as FYNNEI. V shed 6 bases and J 5 bases; nucleotides not matched to a gene: 2. CDR3 sequence reads: CASRGQGETQYF. In DNA, the CDR3 is TGTGCCAGCAGAGGACAGGGTGAGACCCAGTACTTC.

This clonotype was observed a few times. The chain couples TRBV11-3 to TRBJ2-4; D is unresolved. Germline V gene lookup returns CDR1 SGHNT and CDR2 YENEEA. Trimming pared 2 bases from V and 0 bases from J, leaving 8 bases between. The CDR3 is 15 residues long. The CDR3 loop reads CASSLLGIAKNIQYF. The CDR3 DNA follows: TGTGCCAGCAGCTTATTGGGAATAGCCAAAAACATTCAGTACTTC.

In this sample, this clonotype turned up many times. The rearrangement uses TRBV28 and TRBJ2-3, with D unresolved. Trimming took off 3 bases at V and 2 bases at J, with 9 bases between the two ends. This CDR3 is 14 amino acids long. Germline CDR1 reads MDHEN; CDR2 reads SYDVKM. DNA of the CDR3: TGTGCCAGCAGTTTGCCAGAGAACACAGATACGCAGTATTTT. Protein product: CASSLPENTDTQYF.

Many counts were recorded for this clonotype. The chain uses TRBV12-3 or TRBV12-4 and TRBJ2-7; 8 nucleotides agree with TRBD2. The junction had 3 bases not matched to a gene; V was cut back by 0 bases and J by 2 bases. This CDR3 is 15 amino acids long. CDR3 DNA: TGTGCCAGCAGTTTAGCCAGCGGGAGTCCCTACGAGCAGTACTTC. Its translation: CASSLASGSPYEQYF.

This clonotype was counted a few times. The chain carries TRBV5-6 and TRBJ1-2; D gene ambiguous. This CDR3 has 14 amino acids. The germline gives CDR1 SGHDT, CDR2 YYEEEE. Trimming left V 0 bases short and J 4 bases short, with 10 bases between. CDR3 bases: TGTGCCAGCAGCTTGGGTCCATCCTTCTATGGCTACACCTTC. Translated, it gives CASSLGPSFYGYTF.

The chain joins TRBV6-5 to TRBJ1-6, with D unresolved. The CDR3 has 14 residues. The germline V gene has CDR1 MNHEY and CDR2 SVGAGI. V lost 1 base, J lost 7 bases, and 8 bases lay in between. CDR3 DNA sequence: TGTGCCAGCAGTTACTACAGTGAAAATTCACCCCTCCACTTT. Protein product: CASSYYSENSPLHF.

In its sample, this clonotype was seen a few times. CDR3 loop: CASSYKTSGRGGTQYF. CDR3 sequence (DNA): TGTGCCAGCAGCTACAAGACTAGCGGGAGAGGGGGTACGCAGTATTTT. The chain couples TRBV6-5 to TRBJ2-3, with TRBD2 identical over 12 bases. Trimming took 6 bases from V and 8 from J; bases not matched to a gene: 12. The CDR3 spans 16 residues. Germline V gene data show CDR1 as MNHEY and CDR2 as SVGAGI.

This clonotype was observed at least ten times. The rearrangement uses TRBV5-1 and TRBJ2-1; 11 bases line up with TRBD2. The CDR3 is 16 residues long. The ends lost 0 bases at V and 5 bases at J; junction bases unmatched: 4. Germline V lookup: CDR1 SGHRS, CDR2 YFSETQ. In DNA form, the CDR3 reads TGCGCCAGCAGCTTGGCCGGGACTAGCGGCCACAATGAGCAGTTCTTC. This encodes CASSLAGTSGHNEQFF.

This clonotype came up many times. The rearrangement joins TRBV6-5 to TRBJ2-3; D possibly uses TRBD1 or TRBD2 (6 bases each). Germline CDR1 MNHEY, CDR2 SVGAGI. The CDR3 consists of 20 residues. The V and J ends lost 2 bases and 4 bases respectively, with 28 bases between them. CDR3 bases: TGTGCCAGCAGTTACACCGTTCACGTCGGGGGCCAGGGGACATCAGATACGCAGTATTTT. Its protein product is CASSYTVHVGGQGTSDTQYF.

This clonotype occurred many times. This chain links TRBV29-1 with TRBJ2-1; D is perhaps TRBD2 (5 bases). Trimming shortened V by 6 bases and J by 4 bases, and 22 bases separated the two germline ends. The length of the CDR3 is 16 residues. Germline-derived CDR1 and CDR2 are SQVTM and ANQGSEA. CDR3 nucleotide sequence: TGCAGCGTCGTTCATTCGGGGTCACCCTCTTACAATGAGCAGTTCTTC. Residues: CSVVHSGSPSYNEQFF.

This clonotype was picked up many times. At one end the junction does not follow the germline gene, possibly because of a read error. The V call is TRBV28, the J call TRBJ2-7, with D perhaps matching TRBD1 (7 bases). CDR1 is MDHEN and CDR2 is SYDVKM in the germline V gene. The CDR3 loop spans 13 amino acids. The CDR3 region is CASSSPLDREAHF. In nucleotides, the CDR3 is TGTGCCAGCAGTTCTCCCCTTGACAGGGAGGCTCACTTC.

Note on this clonotype: This may be a read error, as it is one base from a much larger clone. V is TRBV28 and J is TRBJ2-7; possibly TRBD1 for D (6 bases). V shed 6 bases and J shed 3 bases, with 18 bases lying between them. This CDR3 region has 15 residues. Germline CDR1 is MDHEN and CDR2 is SYDVKM. The CDR3: CASSLGAGAHYEQYF. CDR3 DNA sequence: TGTGCCAGCAGCCTCGGGGCAGGGGCCCACTACGAGCAGTACTTC.

In this sample, this clonotype turned up many times. The chain couples TRBV18 to TRBJ1-2; D not resolved. Trimming shortened V by 4 bases and J by 3 bases, and 9 bases separated the two germline ends. Germline V gene lookup returns CDR1 KGHSH and CDR2 LQKENI. This CDR3 contains 13 residues. The CDR3 DNA follows: TGTGCCAGCTCACAGGACGGGTACTATGGCTACACCTTC. This gives the protein CASSQDGYYGYTF.

This clonotype was counted ten times or more. The rearrangement joins TRBV29-1 to TRBJ2-6, with a tentative D call TRBD1 (5 bases). The V end lost 2 bases, the J end lost 0 bases, and 5 bases lay between the germline ends. CDR1 and CDR2 (germline): SQVTM, ANQGSEA. The CDR3 totals 14 residues. The DNA of the CDR3 is TGCAGCGTTGAAAGGGGCTCTGGGGCCAACGTCCTGACTTTC. Its translation is CSVERGSGANVLTF.

In its sample, this clonotype was seen a few times. The J gene is TRBJ2-1, the V gene TRBV5-1; a possible D gene is TRBD1 (5 bases). CDR3 size: 12 residues. The V end lost 1 base, the J end lost 8 bases, and 7 bases lay between the germline ends. Germline assignment: CDR1 SGHRS and CDR2 YFSETQ. This chain's CDR3 is CASSLIGDEQFF. CDR3 bases: TGCGCCAGCAGCTTGATAGGGGATGAGCAGTTCTTC.

This clonotype was detected a few times. The chain's CDR3 is CASSLYSGSSYEQYF. In DNA, the CDR3 is TGTGCCAGCAGTTTATATTCGGGTAGCAGCTACGAGCAGTACTTC. V and J are TRBV28 and TRBJ2-7; D is undetermined. The V end was cut by 1 base, the J end by 3 bases, with 13 bases between. CDR1 is MDHEN and CDR2 is SYDVKM in the germline V gene. This CDR3 contains 15 residues.

The chain has TRBV2 and TRBJ2-7, with D maybe TRBD1 (6 bases). Germline lookup yields CDR1 SNHLY and CDR2 FYNNEI. The CDR3 has 13 amino acids. Trimming shortened V by 3 bases and J by 2 bases, and 8 bases separated the two germline ends. CDR3 protein: CASSDTGPYEQYF. CDR3 DNA: TGTGCCAGCAGTGATACAGGGCCCTACGAGCAGTACTTC.